The 10 T cell receptor beta chains listed next were all sequenced from one sample in a study of blood T cell repertoires in COVID-19. Profiled with immunoSEQ multiplex PCR; TCRdb holds only in-frame clones, not every one. Among roughly 480,000 clones listed, roughly 89% were seen once. Sequenced input: peripheral blood. The origin of the receptors is a man younger than 35 with COVID-19, enrolled during active disease.

This rearrangement joins TRBV28 to TRBJ2-5, with TRBD1 matching 8 bases. The CDR3 loop spans 13 amino acids. Germline values: CDR1 MDHEN, CDR2 SYDVKM. V lost 6 bases, J lost 5 bases, and 5 bases stayed unmatched. Here the CDR3 DNA reads TGTGCCAGCAGAAACAGGGGGGAGGAGACCCAGTACTTC. Protein: CASRNRGEETQYF.

CDR3 loop: CASSYSNRVDGYTF. CDR3 DNA: TGTGCCAGCAGTTACTCGAACAGGGTGGATGGCTACACCTTC. This sequence joins TRBV6-5 and TRBJ1-2; possible D gene TRBD1, 6 bases. Per the germline V gene, CDR1 is MNHEY and CDR2 is SVGAGI. V lost 0 bases and J 6 bases, leaving 11 bases between the germline ends. This CDR3 region has 14 residues.

The rearrangement links TRBV2 to TRBJ2-1; 11 positions agree with TRBD2. CDR3 size: 15 residues. The J segment lost 7 bases and the V segment lost 6 bases, leaving 8 bases of the junction unmatched. From germline, CDR1 is SNHLY and CDR2 FYNNEI. CDR3 in DNA: TGTGCCAGCAGCAAACTAGCGGGAGTGGGTAATGAGCAGTTCTTC. Translation: CASSKLAGVGNEQFF. The full variable domain, in which reference TRBV2 and TRBJ2-1 provide the parts outside the CDR3, is EPEVTQTPSHQVTQMGQEVILRCVPISNHLYFYWYRQILGQKVEFLVSFYNNEISEKSEIFDDQFSVERPDGSNFTLKIRSTKLEDSAMYFCASSKLAGVGNEQFFGPGTRLTVL.

The genes are TRBV4-2 and TRBJ2-1, with unresolved D. Trimming took 3 bases from V and 4 from J, leaving 7 bases between them. This CDR3 has 13 amino acids. Germline values: CDR1 LGHNA, CDR2 YNFKEQ. The DNA for the CDR3 is TGTGCCAGCAGCCACGAGATGTACAATGAGCAGTTCTTC. It is translated as CASSHEMYNEQFF.

This clone was detected once. The chain has TRBV7-2 and TRBJ1-4, with D tentatively TRBD1 (5 bases). Looked up from germline, CDR1 is SGHTA and CDR2 is FQGNSA. The CDR3 has 15 residues. With 6 bases removed from V and 3 bases from J, the gap between germline ends came to 14 bases. The CDR3 loop is CASRSTGTSNEKLFF. CDR3 bases: TGTGCCAGCAGAAGCACCGGGACTTCTAATGAAAAACTGTTTTTT.

The chain combines TRBV29-1 with TRBJ1-1; 9 nucleotides line up with TRBD1. Germline-derived CDR1 and CDR2 are SQVTM and ANQGSEA. This CDR3 is built from 13 residues. V shed 7 bases and J 2 bases; nucleotides not matched to a gene: 5. In DNA form, the CDR3 reads TGCAGCGCTACAGGGGGCGACAACACTGAAGCTTTCTTT. Translated: CSATGGDNTEAFF.

The rearrangement links TRBV2 to TRBJ2-5; TRBD2 matches 13 bases. Germline-derived CDR1 and CDR2 are SNHLY and FYNNEI. The ends lost 4 bases at V and 5 bases at J; junction bases unmatched: 7. This CDR3 has 16 amino acids. CDR3 protein: CASSGLAGGIRETQYF. The CDR3 DNA is TGTGCCAGCAGTGGACTAGCGGGAGGCATCCGGGAGACCCAGTACTTC.

The V gene is TRBV27, the J gene TRBJ2-3, with D possibly TRBD1 on 6 matching bases. The CDR3 totals 16 residues. V was pared by 5 bases and J by 0 bases, with 15 bases between. Germline CDR1 reads MNHEY; CDR2 reads SMNVEV (reference sequence). The CDR3 DNA follows: TGTGCCAGCAGTCCCGCCGACAGGCCTAGCACAGATACGCAGTATTTT. Encoded protein: CASSPADRPSTDTQYF.

V gene TRBV28 combines with J gene TRBJ1-4; D uncertain. Germline CDR1 and CDR2: MDHEN and SYDVKM. The CDR3 consists of 12 residues. Trimming shortened V by 7 bases and J by 0 bases, and 3 bases separated the two germline ends. The CDR3 sequence: CASTSTNEKLFF. The CDR3 DNA follows: TGTGCCAGCACCTCAACTAATGAAAAACTGTTTTTT.

The chain carries TRBV7-9 and TRBJ1-4; no clear D gene. Trimming cost V 4 bases and J 10 bases, with 19 bases left between them. The CDR3 covers 15 residues. Germline V gene data show CDR1 as SEHNR and CDR2 as FQNEAQ (reference sequence). CDR3 DNA sequence: TGTGCCAGCAGCTCCTCCGACGAGGGCGCCAGAAAACTGTTTTTT. Amino acids: CASSSSDEGARKLFF.